This TCR beta chain was recovered during a study of cytomegalovirus exposure and HLA in healthy donors. Whole-study results and caveats: About 150 TCR beta chains were listed as cytomegalovirus-associated.

PCR involved 60 Vbeta and 13 Jbeta primers. The assay was immunoSEQ multiplex PCR, and TCRdb's table has in-frame clones only and misses some. The data contain 150,000 to 200,000 clones, roughly 87% of them singletons. The CDR3 length is 15 residues. Trimming took off 5 bases at V and 2 bases at J, with 14 bases between the two ends. From germline, CDR1 is SGHDT and CDR2 YYEEEE. A word on this clone: Its target is not known.

The clonotype originates from a girl aged 10 to 17 in good health and CMV-seropositive. This sequence joins TRBV5-6 and TRBJ2-1; possible D gene TRBD2, 6 bases. Material for sequencing was PBMCs. The CDR3 DNA follows: TGTGCCAGCAGGACGAGAGGCGGGGCCTACAATGAGCAGTTCTTC. Translated, it gives CASRTRGGAYNEQFF. The complete variable domain, with remaining parts taken from reference TRBV5-6 and TRBJ2-1, reads DAGVTQSPTHLIKTRGQQVTLRCSPKSGHDTVSWYQQALGQGPQFIFQYYEEEERQRGNFPDRFSGHQFPNYSSELNVNALLLGDSALYLCASRTRGGAYNEQFFGPGTRLTVL.